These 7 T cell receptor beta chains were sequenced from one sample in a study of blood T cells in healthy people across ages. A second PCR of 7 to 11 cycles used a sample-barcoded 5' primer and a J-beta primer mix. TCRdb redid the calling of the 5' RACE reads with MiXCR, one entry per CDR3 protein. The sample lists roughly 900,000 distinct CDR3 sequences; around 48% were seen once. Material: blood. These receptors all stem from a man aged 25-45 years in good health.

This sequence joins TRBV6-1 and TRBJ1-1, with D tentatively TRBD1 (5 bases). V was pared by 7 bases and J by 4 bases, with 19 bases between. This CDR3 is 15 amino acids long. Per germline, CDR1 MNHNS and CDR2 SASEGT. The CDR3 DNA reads TGTGCCAGCATCACCCCTACAGGAACCTCCACTGAAGCTTTCTTT. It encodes CASITPTGTSTEAFF.

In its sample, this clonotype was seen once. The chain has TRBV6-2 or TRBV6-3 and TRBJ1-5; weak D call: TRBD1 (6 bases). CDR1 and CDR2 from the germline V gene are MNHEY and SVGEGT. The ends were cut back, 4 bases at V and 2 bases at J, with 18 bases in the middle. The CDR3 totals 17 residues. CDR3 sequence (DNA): TGTGCCAGCAGTTTCAGTGGGGGCCTAGGAGGCAATCAGCCCCAGCATTTT. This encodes CASSFSGGLGGNQPQHF.

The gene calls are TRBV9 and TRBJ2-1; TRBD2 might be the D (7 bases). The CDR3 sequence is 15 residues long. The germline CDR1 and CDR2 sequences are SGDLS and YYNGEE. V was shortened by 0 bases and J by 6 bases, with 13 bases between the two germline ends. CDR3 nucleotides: TGTGCCAGCAGCGTAGAGGCGGGGGCACCCAATGAGCAGTTCTTC. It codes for CASSVEAGAPNEQFF.

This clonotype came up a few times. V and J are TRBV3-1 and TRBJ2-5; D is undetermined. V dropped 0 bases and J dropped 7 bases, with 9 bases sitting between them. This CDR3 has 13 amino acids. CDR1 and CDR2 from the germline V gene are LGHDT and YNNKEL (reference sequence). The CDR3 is CASSQDPHGTQYF. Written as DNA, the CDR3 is TGTGCCAGCAGCCAAGATCCCCACGGGACCCAGTACTTC.

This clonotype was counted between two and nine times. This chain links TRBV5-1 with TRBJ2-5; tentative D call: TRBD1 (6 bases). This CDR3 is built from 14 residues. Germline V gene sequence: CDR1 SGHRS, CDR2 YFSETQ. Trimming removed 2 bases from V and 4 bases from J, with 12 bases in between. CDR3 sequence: CASSFPGASETQYF. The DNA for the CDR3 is TGCGCCAGCAGCTTCCCAGGGGCATCAGAGACCCAGTACTTC.

The CDR3 bases are TGTGCCAGCAGCGGAAATAGCGGAAGCTCCTACAATGAGCAGTTCTTC. Protein product: CASSGNSGSSYNEQFF. The chain has TRBV9 and TRBJ2-1, with D tentatively TRBD2 (6 bases). The CDR3 totals 16 residues. V gave up 3 bases and J gave up 0 bases, with 13 bases separating them. Germline V gene lookup returns CDR1 SGDLS and CDR2 YYNGEE.

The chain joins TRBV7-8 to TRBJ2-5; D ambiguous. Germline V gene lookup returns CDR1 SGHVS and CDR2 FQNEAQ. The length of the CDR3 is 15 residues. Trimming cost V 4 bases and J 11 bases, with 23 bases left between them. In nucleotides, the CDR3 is TGTGCCAGCAGCTCCGCCCAACCTAGGAGTGCAGAGCAGTACTTC. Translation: CASSSAQPRSAEQYF.